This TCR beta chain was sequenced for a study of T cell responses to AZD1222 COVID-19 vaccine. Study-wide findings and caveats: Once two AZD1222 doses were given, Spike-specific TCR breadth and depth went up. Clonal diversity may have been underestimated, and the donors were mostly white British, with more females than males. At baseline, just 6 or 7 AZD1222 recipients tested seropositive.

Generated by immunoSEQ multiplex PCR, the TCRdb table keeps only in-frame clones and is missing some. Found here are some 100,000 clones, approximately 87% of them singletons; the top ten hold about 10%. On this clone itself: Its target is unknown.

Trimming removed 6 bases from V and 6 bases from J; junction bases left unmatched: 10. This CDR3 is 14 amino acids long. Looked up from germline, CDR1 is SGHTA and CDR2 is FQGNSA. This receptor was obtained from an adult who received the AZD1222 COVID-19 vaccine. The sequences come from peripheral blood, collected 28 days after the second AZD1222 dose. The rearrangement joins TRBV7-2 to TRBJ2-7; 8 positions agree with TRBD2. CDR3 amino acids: CASRLNPAGGEQYF. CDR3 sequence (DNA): TGTGCCAGCAGACTAAACCCGGCGGGAGGCGAGCAGTACTTC.